This TCR beta chain was sequenced during a study of T cell repertoires in cytomegalovirus infection. Details on this clonotype: What it binds is unknown.

TCRdb used MiXCR to reprocess the reads, holding one entry per CDR3 protein. The data show 700,000 to 950,000 distinct CDR3 sequences, about 30% seen once. This material consisted of cultured CD8+ T cells from PBMCs, taken from culture after CMV antigen stimulation. The origin of this receptor is a human donor in good health (CMV status not recorded). Some clones in this sample may be carry-over from other donors' samples.

CDR3 sequence (DNA): TGCGCCAGCAGCCTCGCTAACAGGGAGATTAACTATGGCTACACCTTC. Amino acid sequence: CASSLANREINYGYTF. The rearrangement joins TRBV4-1 to TRBJ1-2; tentatively, D is TRBD1 (6 bases). The V gene lost 4 bases and the J gene lost 1 base, with 16 bases spanning the gap. The CDR3 has 16 amino acids. The V gene's germline CDR1 is MGHRA and CDR2 YSYEKL.